This T cell receptor beta chain was obtained from a study of blood T cell repertoires in COVID-19. On the study more broadly: Collection of acute and convalescent COVID-19 samples took place in the United States, Italy and Spain. T cells, B-cell-depleted T cells, or PBMCs supplied cDNA or gDNA.

Everyone who took part was roughly 18 to 89 years old, and they came from about 25 US areas. Participant-reported clinical history was the basis for cohort assignment. The data were produced by immunoSEQ multiplex PCR, yet TCRdb's version contains in-frame clones alone and is incomplete. The repertoire consists of about 310,000 clones, with around nine tenths occurring once and the leading ten covering roughly 5%. The CDR3 is 13 residues long. The ends were cut back, 5 bases at V and 4 bases at J, with 11 bases in the middle. The germline CDR1 and CDR2 sequences are WSHSY and SAAADI. This clonotype originated in a man in his sixties who had recovered from COVID-19. The J gene is TRBJ1-2, the V gene TRBV10-2; no firm D call. The specimen was PBMCs or T cells enriched from blood (not recorded which). The chain's CDR3 is CASSPGSRYGYTF. The CDR3 DNA reads TGCGCCAGCAGTCCAGGATCGCGCTATGGCTACACCTTC.